This T cell receptor beta chain was identified in a study of blood T cell repertoires in COVID-19. The CDR3 extends over 11 amino acids. V was trimmed by 6 bases and J by 4 bases, leaving 7 bases between them. Germline V gives CDR1 MNHEY, CDR2 SVGAGI. Generated by immunoSEQ multiplex PCR, the TCRdb table keeps only in-frame clones and is missing some. The sample has around 260,000 clones, 86% seen once; the top ten hold approximately 9.4%. Sequencing input: peripheral blood. This clonotype originated in a middle-aged man who had recovered from COVID-19. The chain couples TRBV6-5 to TRBJ2-7; D uncertain. CDR3 protein: CASSNQYEQYF. Written as DNA, the CDR3 is TGTGCCAGCAGCAATCAGTACGAGCAGTACTTC.